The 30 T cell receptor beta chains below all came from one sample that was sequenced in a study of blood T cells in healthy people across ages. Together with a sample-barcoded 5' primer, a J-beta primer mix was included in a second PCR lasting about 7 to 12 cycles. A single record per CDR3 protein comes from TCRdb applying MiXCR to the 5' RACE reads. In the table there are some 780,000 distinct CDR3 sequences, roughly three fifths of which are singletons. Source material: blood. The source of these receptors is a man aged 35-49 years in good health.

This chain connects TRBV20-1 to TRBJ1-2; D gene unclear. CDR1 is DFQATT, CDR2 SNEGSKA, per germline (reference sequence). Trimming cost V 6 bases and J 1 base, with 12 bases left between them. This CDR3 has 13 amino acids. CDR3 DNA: TGCAGTGCCAGCCCTCGGGGTAACTATGGCTACACCTTC. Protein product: CSASPRGNYGYTF.

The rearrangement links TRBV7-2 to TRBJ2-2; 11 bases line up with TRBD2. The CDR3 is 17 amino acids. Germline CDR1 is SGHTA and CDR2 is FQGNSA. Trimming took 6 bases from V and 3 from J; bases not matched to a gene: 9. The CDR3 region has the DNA TGTGCCAGCAGGAAACTAGCGGGAGAGTCTTACACCGGGGAGCTGTTTTTT. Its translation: CASRKLAGESYTGELFF. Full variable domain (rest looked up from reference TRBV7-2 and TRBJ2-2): GAGVSQSPSNKVTEKGKDVELRCDPISGHTALYWYRQSLGQGLEFLIYFQGNSAPDKSGLPSDRFSAERTGGSVSTLTIQRTQQEDSAVYLCASRKLAGESYTGELFFGEGSRLTVL.

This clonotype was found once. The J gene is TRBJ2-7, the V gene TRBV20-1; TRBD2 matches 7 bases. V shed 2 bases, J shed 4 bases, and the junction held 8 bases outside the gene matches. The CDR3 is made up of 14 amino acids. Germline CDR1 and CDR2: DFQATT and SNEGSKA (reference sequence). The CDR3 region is CSARRTEGGYEQYF. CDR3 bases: TGCAGTGCTAGACGGACGGAGGGAGGGTACGAGCAGTACTTC.

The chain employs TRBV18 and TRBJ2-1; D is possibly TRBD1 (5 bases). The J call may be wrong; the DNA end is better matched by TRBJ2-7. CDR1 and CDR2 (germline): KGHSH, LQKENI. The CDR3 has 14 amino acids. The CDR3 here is CASSPPLGLYEQYF. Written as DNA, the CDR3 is TGTGCCAGCTCACCACCTTTGGGGCTCTACGAGCAGTACTTC.

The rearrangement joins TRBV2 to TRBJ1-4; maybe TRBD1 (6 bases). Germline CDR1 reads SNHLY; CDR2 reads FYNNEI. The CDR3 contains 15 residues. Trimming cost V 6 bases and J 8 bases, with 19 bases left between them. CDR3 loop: CASRERQVDREKLFF. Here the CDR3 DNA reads TGTGCCAGCAGGGAGCGACAGGTGGATAGGGAAAAACTGTTTTTT. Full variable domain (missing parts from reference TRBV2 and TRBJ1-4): EPEVTQTPSHQVTQMGQEVILRCVPISNHLYFYWYRQILGQKVEFLVSFYNNEISEKSEIFDDQFSVERPDGSNFTLKIRSTKLEDSAMYFCASRERQVDREKLFFGSGTQLSVL.

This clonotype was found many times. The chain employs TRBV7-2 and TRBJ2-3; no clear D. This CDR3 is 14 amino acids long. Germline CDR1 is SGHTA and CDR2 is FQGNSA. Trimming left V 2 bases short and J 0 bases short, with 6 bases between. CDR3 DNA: TGTGCCAGCAGCTTAACCTCTAGCACAGATACGCAGTATTTT. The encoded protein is CASSLTSSTDTQYF. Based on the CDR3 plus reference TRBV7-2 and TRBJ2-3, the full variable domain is GAGVSQSPSNKVTEKGKDVELRCDPISGHTALYWYRQSLGQGLEFLIYFQGNSAPDKSGLPSDRFSAERTGGSVSTLTIQRTQQEDSAVYLCASSLTSSTDTQYFGPGTRLTVL.

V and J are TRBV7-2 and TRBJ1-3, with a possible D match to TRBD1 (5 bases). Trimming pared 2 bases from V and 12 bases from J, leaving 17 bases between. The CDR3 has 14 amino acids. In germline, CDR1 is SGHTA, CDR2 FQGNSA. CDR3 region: CASSLTGTPAYIYF. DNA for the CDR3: TGTGCCAGCAGCTTAACGGGGACCCCCGCATACATATATTTT.

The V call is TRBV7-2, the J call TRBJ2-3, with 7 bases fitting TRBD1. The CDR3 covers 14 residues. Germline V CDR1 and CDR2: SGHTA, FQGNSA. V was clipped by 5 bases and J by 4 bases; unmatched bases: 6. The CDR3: CASSAQQGPDTQYF. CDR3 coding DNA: TGTGCCAGCAGCGCCCAACAGGGGCCAGATACGCAGTATTTT. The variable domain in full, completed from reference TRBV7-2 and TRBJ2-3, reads GAGVSQSPSNKVTEKGKDVELRCDPISGHTALYWYRQSLGQGLEFLIYFQGNSAPDKSGLPSDRFSAERTGGSVSTLTIQRTQQEDSAVYLCASSAQQGPDTQYFGPGTRLTVL.

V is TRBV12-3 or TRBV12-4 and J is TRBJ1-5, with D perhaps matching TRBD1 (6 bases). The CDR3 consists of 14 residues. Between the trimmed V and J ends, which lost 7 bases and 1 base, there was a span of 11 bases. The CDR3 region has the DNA TGTGCCAGCACCGGGGGGCAAAGCAATCAGCCCCAGCATTTT. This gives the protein CASTGGQSNQPQHF.

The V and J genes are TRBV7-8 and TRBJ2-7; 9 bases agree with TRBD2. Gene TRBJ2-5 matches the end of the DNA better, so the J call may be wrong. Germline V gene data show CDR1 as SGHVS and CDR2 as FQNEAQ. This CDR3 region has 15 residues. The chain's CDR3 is CASSTLAGSGETQYF. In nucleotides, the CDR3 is TGTGCCAGCAGCACCCTAGCGGGGAGCGGGGAGACCCAGTACTTC.

The CDR3 region has the DNA TGTGCCAGCAGTTTAGGGGTCCTGGGGGCAAGCTACGAGCAGTACTTC. This codes for CASSLGVLGASYEQYF. The chain employs TRBV12-3 or TRBV12-4 and TRBJ2-4; D possibly corresponds to TRBD1 (6 bases). The DNA end favors TRBJ2-7, so the J call may be wrong. The CDR3 extends over 16 amino acids.

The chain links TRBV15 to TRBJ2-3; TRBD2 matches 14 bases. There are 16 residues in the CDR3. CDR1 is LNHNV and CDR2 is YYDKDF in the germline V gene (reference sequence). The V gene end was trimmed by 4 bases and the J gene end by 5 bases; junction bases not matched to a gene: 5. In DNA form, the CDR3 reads TGTGCCACCAGCAAAGGACTAGCGGGAGGTCGAGATACGCAGTATTTT. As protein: CATSKGLAGGRDTQYF.

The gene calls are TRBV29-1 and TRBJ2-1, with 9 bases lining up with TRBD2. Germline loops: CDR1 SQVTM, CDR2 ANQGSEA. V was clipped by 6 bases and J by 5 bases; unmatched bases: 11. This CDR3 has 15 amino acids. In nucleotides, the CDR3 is TGCAGCGTCACCATTGTAGCGGGAGCGGACAATGAGCAGTTCTTC. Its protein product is CSVTIVAGADNEQFF.

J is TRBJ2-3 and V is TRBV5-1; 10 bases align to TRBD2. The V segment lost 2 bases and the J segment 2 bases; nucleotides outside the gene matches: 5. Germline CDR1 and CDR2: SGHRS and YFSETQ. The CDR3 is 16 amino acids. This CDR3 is CASSFLSGGTTDTQYF. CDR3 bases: TGCGCCAGCAGCTTCCTTAGCGGGGGGACCACAGATACGCAGTATTTT.

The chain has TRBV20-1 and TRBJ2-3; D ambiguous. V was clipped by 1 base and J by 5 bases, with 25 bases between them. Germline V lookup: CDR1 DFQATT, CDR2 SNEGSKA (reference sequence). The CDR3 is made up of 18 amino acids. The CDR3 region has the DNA TGCAGTGCTAGAGTCCAAGAAAGAGCGCTACTCGGAAAAGATACGCAGTATTTT. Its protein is CSARVQERALLGKDTQYF.

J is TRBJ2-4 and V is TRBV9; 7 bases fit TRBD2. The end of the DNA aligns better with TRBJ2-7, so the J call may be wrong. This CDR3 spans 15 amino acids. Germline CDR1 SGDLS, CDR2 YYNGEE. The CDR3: CASSVGSGAAYEQYF. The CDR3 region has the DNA TGTGCCAGCAGCGTAGGAAGCGGGGCCGCCTACGAGCAGTACTTC.

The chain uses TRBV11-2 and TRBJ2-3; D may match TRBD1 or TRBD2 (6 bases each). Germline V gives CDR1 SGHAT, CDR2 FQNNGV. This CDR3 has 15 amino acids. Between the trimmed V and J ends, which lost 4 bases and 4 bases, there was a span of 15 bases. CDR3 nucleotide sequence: TGTGCCAGCAGCTCAGGGGCGGGGACCTCAGATACGCAGTATTTT. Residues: CASSSGAGTSDTQYF.

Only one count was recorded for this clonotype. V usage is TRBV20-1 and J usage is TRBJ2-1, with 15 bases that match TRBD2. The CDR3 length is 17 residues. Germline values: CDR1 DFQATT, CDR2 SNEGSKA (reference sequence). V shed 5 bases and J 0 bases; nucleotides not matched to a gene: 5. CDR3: CSAGTSGGISSYNEQFF. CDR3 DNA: TGCAGTGCTGGGACTAGCGGGGGGATAAGCTCCTACAATGAGCAGTTCTTC.

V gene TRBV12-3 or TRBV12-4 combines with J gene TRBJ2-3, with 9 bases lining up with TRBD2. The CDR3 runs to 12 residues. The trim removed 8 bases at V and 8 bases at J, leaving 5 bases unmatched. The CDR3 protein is CASRTSAGTQYF. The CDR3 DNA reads TGTGCCAGCCGGACTAGCGCGGGTACGCAGTATTTT.

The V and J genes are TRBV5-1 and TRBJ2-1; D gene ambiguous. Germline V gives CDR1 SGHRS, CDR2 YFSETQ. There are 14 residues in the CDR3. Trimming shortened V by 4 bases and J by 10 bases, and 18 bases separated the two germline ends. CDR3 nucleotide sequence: TGCGCCAGCAGCAACACCGACTCTCTGGGGGAGCAGTTCTTC. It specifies CASSNTDSLGEQFF.

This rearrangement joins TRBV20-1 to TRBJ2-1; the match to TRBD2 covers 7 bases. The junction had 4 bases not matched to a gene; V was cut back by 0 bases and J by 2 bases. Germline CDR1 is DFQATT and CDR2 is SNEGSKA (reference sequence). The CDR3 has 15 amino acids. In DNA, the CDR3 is TGCAGTGCTAGAGATAGCGGGCGAACCTACAATGAGCAGTTCTTC. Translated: CSARDSGRTYNEQFF.

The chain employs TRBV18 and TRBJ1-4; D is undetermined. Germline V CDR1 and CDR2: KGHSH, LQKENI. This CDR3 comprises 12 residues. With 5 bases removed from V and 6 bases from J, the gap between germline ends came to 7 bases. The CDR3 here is CASSTIDEKLFF. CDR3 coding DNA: TGTGCCAGCTCAACAATCGATGAAAAACTGTTTTTT. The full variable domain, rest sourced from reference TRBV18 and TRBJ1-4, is NAGVMQNPRHLVRRRGQEARLRCSPMKGHSHVYWYRQLPEEGLKFMVYLQKENIIDESGMPKERFSAEFPKEGPSILRIQQVVRGDSAAYFCASSTIDEKLFFGSGTQLSVL.

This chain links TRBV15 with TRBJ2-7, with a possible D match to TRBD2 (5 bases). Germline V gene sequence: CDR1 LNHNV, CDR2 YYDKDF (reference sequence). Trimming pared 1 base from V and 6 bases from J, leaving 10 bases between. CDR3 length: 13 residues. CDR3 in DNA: TGTGCCACCAGCAGAGCGGGCGCGGGCGAGCAGTACTTC. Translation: CATSRAGAGEQYF. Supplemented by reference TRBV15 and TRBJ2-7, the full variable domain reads DAMVIQNPRYQVTQFGKPVTLSCSQTLNHNVMYWYQQKSSQAPKLLFHYYDKDFNNEADTPDNFQSRRPNTSFCFLDIRSPGLGDTAMYLCATSRAGAGEQYFGPGTRLTVT.

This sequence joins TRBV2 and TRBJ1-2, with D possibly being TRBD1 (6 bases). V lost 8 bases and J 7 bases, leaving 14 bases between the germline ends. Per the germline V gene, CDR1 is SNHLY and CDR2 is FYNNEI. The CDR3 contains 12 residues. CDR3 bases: TGTGCCAGCGGGACGGACAGAACTGGCTACACCTTC. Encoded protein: CASGTDRTGYTF.

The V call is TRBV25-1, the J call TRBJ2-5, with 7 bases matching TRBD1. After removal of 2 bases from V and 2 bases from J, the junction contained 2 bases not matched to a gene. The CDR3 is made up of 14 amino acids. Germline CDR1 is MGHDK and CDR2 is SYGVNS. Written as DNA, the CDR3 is TGTGCCAGCAGTGAACCAGGGGGTCAAGAGACCCAGTACTTC. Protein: CASSEPGGQETQYF.

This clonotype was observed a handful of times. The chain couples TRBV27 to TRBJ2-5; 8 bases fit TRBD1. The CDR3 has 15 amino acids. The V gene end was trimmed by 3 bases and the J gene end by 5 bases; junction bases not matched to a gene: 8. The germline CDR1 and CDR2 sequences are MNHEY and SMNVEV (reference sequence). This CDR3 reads CASSFSWTGYETQYF. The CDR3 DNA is TGTGCCAGCAGTTTCTCCTGGACAGGGTACGAGACCCAGTACTTC.

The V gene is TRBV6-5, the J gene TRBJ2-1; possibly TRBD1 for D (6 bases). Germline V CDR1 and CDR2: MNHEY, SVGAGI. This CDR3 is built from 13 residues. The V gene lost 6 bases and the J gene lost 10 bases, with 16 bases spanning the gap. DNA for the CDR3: TGTGCCAGCAGAAGACAACAGGGCTGGGAGCAGTTCTTC. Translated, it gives CASRRQQGWEQFF.

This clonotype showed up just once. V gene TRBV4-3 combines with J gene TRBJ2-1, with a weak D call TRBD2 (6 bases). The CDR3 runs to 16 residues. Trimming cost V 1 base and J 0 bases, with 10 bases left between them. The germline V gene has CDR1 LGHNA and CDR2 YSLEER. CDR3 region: CASSQAWGDSYNEQFF. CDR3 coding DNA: TGCGCCAGCAGCCAAGCTTGGGGGGACTCCTACAATGAGCAGTTCTTC.

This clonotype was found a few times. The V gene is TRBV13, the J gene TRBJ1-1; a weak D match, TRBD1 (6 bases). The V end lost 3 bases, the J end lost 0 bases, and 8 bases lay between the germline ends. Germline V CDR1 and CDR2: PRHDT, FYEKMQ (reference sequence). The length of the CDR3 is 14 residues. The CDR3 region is CASSFRGMNTEAFF. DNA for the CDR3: TGTGCCAGCAGCTTTAGGGGGATGAACACTGAAGCTTTCTTT.

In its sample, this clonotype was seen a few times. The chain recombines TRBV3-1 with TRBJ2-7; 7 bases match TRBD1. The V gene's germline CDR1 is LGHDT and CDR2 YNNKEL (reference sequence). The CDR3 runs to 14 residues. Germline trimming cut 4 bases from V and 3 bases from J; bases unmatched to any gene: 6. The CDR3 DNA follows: TGTGCCAGCAGCCCGGGGACAGAAGTCTACGAGCAGTACTTC. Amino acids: CASSPGTEVYEQYF.